Here is one TCR beta chain with its context. The method was immunoSEQ multiplex PCR; TCRdb's version includes in-frame clones alone and lacks a portion of them. This table has over 200,000 clones, 65% to 85% appearing once. The data belong to a study of blood T cell repertoires in COVID-19. Trimming took 3 bases from V and 0 from J; bases not matched to a gene: 3. CDR1 MNHEY and CDR2 SMNVEV come from the germline V gene (reference sequence). This CDR3 is built from 15 residues. The chain is built from TRBV27 and TRBJ1-2; TRBD1 aligns across 8 bases. The material sequenced was peripheral blood. This receptor was obtained from an elderly man with acute or convalescent COVID-19. The chain's CDR3 is CASSLTGVANYGYTF. CDR3 nucleotides: TGTGCCAGCAGTTTGACAGGGGTAGCTAACTATGGCTACACCTTC.